This T cell receptor (beta chain) is from a study of tumor-infiltrating lymphocytes in localized non-small cell lung cancer. Whole-study context: Some samples were collected after neoadjuvant chemotherapy; smokers, never-smokers and several histologies were included. From each patient, both tumor and uninvolved lung, non-adjacent to tumor, were sampled.

The study's findings and limits: Not all patients were TCR sequenced, owing to tissue quantity.

In its sample, this clone was seen a few times. What it recognizes is unknown. The ends lost 5 bases at V and 1 base at J; junction bases unmatched: 4. Germline V gene lookup returns CDR1 SGHNT and CDR2 YYREEE (reference sequence). This CDR3 has 14 residues. Some clones are missing from TCRdb's copy, which holds only in-frame ones; the method was immunoSEQ multiplex PCR. The repertoire holds approximately 17,000 clones, roughly two thirds seen once, with more than 3.5% in the top ten. The source of this sequence is a human donor with non-small cell lung cancer. The specimen sequenced was lung tumor tissue. The genes are TRBV5-4 and TRBJ1-1; 8 positions agree with TRBD1. DNA of the CDR3: TGTGCCAGCAGGTTCACAGGGGGGAACACTGAAGCTTTCTTT. It specifies CASRFTGGNTEAFF.